This T cell receptor (beta chain) comes out of a study of T cell changes during pregnancy in multiple sclerosis. Method: immunoSEQ multiplex PCR; TCRdb's copy keeps in-frame clones and lacks some. Seen here are 100,000 or so clones, approximately 94% observed once, and the top ten hold approximately 0.97%. Source: peripheral blood, taken before pregnancy. The source of this sequence is a female donor with multiple sclerosis, enrolled in a pregnancy study.

For the CDR3, the DNA is TGTGCCAGCAGGACAGACATCAGCTCCTACGAGCAGTACTTC. It specifies CASRTDISSYEQYF. The chain recombines TRBV6-1 with TRBJ2-7; TRBD1 is a possible D gene (5 bases). CDR1 and CDR2 from the germline V gene are MNHNS and SASEGT. V lost 6 bases, J lost 0 bases, and 12 bases lay in between. This CDR3 has 14 residues.